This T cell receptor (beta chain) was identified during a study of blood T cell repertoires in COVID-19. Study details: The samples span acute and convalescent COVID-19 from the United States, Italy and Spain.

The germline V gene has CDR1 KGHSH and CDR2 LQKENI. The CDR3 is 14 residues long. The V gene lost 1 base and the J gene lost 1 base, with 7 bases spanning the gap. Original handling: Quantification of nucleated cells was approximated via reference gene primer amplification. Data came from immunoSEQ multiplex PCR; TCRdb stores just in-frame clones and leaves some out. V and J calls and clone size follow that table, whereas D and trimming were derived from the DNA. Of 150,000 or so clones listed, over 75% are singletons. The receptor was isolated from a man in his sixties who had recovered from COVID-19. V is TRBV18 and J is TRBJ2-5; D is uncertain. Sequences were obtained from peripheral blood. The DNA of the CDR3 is TGTGCCAGCTCACCACTCACAGCCCAAGAGACCCAGTACTTC. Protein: CASSPLTAQETQYF.